This record looks at one T cell receptor (beta chain) sequence and its context. This sample was taken from a study of OX40 agonist ivuxolimab in advanced cancers. Looking at the study overall: Cohort: about 80% men, mean age around 61, aged about 20 to 85.

Repertoires were generated with immunoSEQ multiplex PCR, while TCRdb's copy carries only in-frame clones and drops some. The table has under 50,000 clones, around 88% seen once. V lost 0 bases, J lost 5 bases, and 11 bases lay in between. The CDR3 consists of 14 residues. Germline V gene sequence: CDR1 SGHRS, CDR2 YFSETQ. This receptor was identified in an adult with an advanced solid tumor such as melanoma, head and neck, liver or kidney cancer. This chain links TRBV5-1 with TRBJ1-2, with D possibly TRBD1 on 5 matching bases. Sequenced here: CD4+ or CD8+ T cells sorted from blood, sampled in a trial of the OX40 agonist ivuxolimab. In DNA, the CDR3 is TGCGCCAGCAGCTTGGTAGGGACGGCATATGGCTACACCTTC. Translated, it gives CASSLVGTAYGYTF.